This T cell receptor (beta chain) derives from a study of blood T cell repertoires in COVID-19. Measured with immunoSEQ multiplex PCR; TCRdb has only the in-frame clones, and not every one. The sample consists of about 230,000 clones, over 75% of them appearing once. This CDR3 has 12 amino acids. Looked up from germline, CDR1 is LNHDA and CDR2 is SQIVND (reference sequence). V trimming: 10 bases; J trimming: 5 bases; junction bases outside the gene matches: 3. This chain joins TRBV19 and TRBJ2-3; TRBD1 aligns across 10 bases. The material sequenced was peripheral blood. The clonotype was recovered from a woman aged 80 or over with acute or convalescent COVID-19. For the CDR3, the DNA is TGTGCCACCAGGGACAGGGGAGATACGCAGTATTTT. Its translation is CATRDRGDTQYF.